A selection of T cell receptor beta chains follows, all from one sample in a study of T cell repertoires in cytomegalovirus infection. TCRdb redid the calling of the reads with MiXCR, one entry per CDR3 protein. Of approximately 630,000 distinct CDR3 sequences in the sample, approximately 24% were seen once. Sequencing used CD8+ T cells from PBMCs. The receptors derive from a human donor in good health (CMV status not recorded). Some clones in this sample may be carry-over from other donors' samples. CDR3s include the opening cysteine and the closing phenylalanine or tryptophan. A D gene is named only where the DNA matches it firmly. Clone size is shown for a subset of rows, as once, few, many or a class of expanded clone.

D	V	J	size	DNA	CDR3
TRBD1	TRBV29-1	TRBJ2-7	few	TGCAGCGTTGTAGGACAGGGGAATCGACACGAGCAGTACTTC	CSVVGQGNRHEQYF
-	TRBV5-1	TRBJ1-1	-	TGCGCCAGCAGCTTGGAGGGCCTCTACCTGGACACTGAAGCTTTCTTT	CASSLEGLYLDTEAFF
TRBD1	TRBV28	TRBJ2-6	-	TGTGCCAGCAGTTTAGACAGGGGGCCCTCTGGGGCCAACGTCCTGACTTTC	CASSLDRGPSGANVLTF
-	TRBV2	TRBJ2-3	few	TGTGCCAGCAGTGAACTAGCCACTTATTTT	CASSELATYF
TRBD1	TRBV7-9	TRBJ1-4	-	TGTGCCTTCCCCGGGACAGGTGGTTCTGTGGCTAATGAAAAACTGTTTTTT	CAFPGTGGSVANEKLFF
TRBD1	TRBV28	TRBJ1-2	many	TGTGCCAGCAGTTTTGGGACAGGGAGTGGCTACACCTTC	CASSFGTGSGYTF
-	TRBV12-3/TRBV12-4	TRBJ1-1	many	TGTGCCAGCAGTTTGGTGTTTGGTCCCCGGGCAATGAACACTGAAGCTTTCTTT	CASSLVFGPRAMNTEAFF
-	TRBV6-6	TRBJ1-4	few	TGTGCCAGCTTCAGGGTAGGGAATGAAAAACTGTTTTTT	CASFRVGNEKLFF
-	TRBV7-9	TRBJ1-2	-	TGTGCCAGCAGCTTGGCCCCCGGGACACCAACTAACTATGGCTACACCTTC	CASSLAPGTPTNYGYTF
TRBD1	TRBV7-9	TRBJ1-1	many	TGTGCCAGCAGCCCGACAGGGCCGGCTGAAGCTTTCTTT	CASSPTGPAEAFF
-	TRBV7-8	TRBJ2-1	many	TGTGCCAGCAGCTTAGCGGGGGGGCCTTCCTACAATGAGCAGTTCTTC	CASSLAGGPSYNEQFF
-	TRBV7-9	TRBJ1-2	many	TGTGCCAGCAGCTTGACGGTCGACTATGGCTACACCTTC	CASSLTVDYGYTF
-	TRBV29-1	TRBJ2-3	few	TGCAGCGTTTACGGGCACACAGATACGCAGTATTTT	CSVYGHTDTQYF
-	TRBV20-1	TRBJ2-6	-	TGCAGTGCTATGTCCTTAGCCTTTGGGGCCAACGTCCTGACTTTC	CSAMSLAFGANVLTF
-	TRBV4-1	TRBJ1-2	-	TGCGCCAGCAGCCAAGAGCAAGAGAACTATGGCTACACCTTC	CASSQEQENYGYTF
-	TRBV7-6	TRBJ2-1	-	TGTGTCAGCAGCTTGAGTAATGAGCAGTTCTTC	CVSSLSNEQFF
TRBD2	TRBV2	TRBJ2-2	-	TGTGCCAGCCTAACCCGGGGGGGGAACACCGGGGAGCTGTTTTTT	CASLTRGGNTGELFF
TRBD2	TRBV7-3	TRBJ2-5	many	TGTGCCAGCAGTACTAGCGGGGGGGAAGAGACCCAGTACTTC	CASSTSGGEETQYF
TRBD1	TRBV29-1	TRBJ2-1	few	TGCAGTGGCCGGGACAGGGGCCACAATGAGCAGTTCTTC	CSGRDRGHNEQFF
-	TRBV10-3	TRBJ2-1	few	TGTGCCATCAGAACTCAGGGGGGGACCTACAATGAGCAGTTCTTC	CAIRTQGGTYNEQFF
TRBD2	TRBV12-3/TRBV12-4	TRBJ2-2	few	TGTGCCAGCAGATTTTCCTTAGCTGCGTTCGGGTTTGTGTCCTCGGGGGGTCCCGGGGAGCTGTTTTTT	CASRFSLAAFGFVSSGGPGELFF
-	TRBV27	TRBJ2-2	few	TGTGCCAGCAGTTTATCTCCGAGGGAAAACACCGGGGAGCTGTTTTTT	CASSLSPRENTGELFF
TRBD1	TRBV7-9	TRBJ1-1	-	TGTGCCAGCAGCCGTCCCGGGACAGTTGAAGCTTTCTTT	CASSRPGTVEAFF
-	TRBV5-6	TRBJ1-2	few	TGTGCCAGCAGCTTGGAGGGCAAATCTGGGACCGGCTACACCTTC	CASSLEGKSGTGYTF
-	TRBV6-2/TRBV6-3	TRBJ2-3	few	TGTGCCAGCAGCCCCGCGCGGTGGTCAGATACGCAGTATTTT	CASSPARWSDTQYF
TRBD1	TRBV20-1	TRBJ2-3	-	TGCAGTGCAGACGACAGGGGAAGCACAGATACGCAGTATTTT	CSADDRGSTDTQYF
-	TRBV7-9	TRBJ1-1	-	TGTGCCAGCAGCGTAGGGACGACCACTGAAGCTTTCTTT	CASSVGTTTEAFF
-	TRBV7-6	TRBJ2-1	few	TGTGCCAGCAGCTTAGAACGCGGTGAGCAGTTCTTC	CASSLERGEQFF
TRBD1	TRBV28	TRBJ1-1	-	TGTGCCAGCATTGACAGGGGGCCGCTCACTGAAGCTTTCTTT	CASIDRGPLTEAFF
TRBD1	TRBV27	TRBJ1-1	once	TGTGCCAGCAGTGATAGGGGGCATCGGGCTTTCTTT	CASSDRGHRAFF
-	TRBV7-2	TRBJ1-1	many	TGTGCCAGCAGCTCCCCTGAACAGGGGAACACTGAAGCTTTCTTT	CASSSPEQGNTEAFF
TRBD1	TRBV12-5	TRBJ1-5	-	TGTGCTAGTGGCTCTCGGACAGGGAACAATCAGCCCCAGCATTTT	CASGSRTGNNQPQHF
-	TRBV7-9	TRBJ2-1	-	TGTGCCAGCAGCTCTGATCCGATCGTAACCTACAATGAGCAGTTCTTC	CASSSDPIVTYNEQFF
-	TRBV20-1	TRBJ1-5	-	TGCAGTGCTAGAGATAAGGACACCTATCAGCCCCAGCATTTT	CSARDKDTYQPQHF
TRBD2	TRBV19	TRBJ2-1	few	TGTGCCAGTAGCCGTTGGCGGGGGACTTACAATGAGCAGTTCTTC	CASSRWRGTYNEQFF
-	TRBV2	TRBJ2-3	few	TGTGCCAGCTCCATAAGGGCAGATACGCAGTATTTT	CASSIRADTQYF
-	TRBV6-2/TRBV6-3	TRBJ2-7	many	TGTGCCAGCAGTTACAACGGACTTACCTACGAGCAGTACTTC	CASSYNGLTYEQYF
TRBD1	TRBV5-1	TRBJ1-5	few	TGCGCCAGCAGCTTGGCAGGGGGCAACAATCAGCCCCAGCATTTT	CASSLAGGNNQPQHF
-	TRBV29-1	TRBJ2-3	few	TGCAGCGTTGAAGATAGAGGGGGAGATACGCAGTATTTT	CSVEDRGGDTQYF
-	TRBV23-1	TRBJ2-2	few	TGCGCCAGCAGACGGGAGGAACAGGGAAACACCGGGGAGCTGTTTTTT	CASRREEQGNTGELFF
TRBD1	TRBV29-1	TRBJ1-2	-	TGCAGCTTCGGACAGGACTATGGCTACACCTTC	CSFGQDYGYTF
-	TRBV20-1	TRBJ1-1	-	TGCAGTGCTTCCCCGGGACCAGGGGTAGGAACTGAAGCTTTCTTT	CSASPGPGVGTEAFF
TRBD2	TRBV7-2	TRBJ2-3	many	TGTGCCAGCACCTTATCTAGCGGGGGTATCACAGATACGCAGTATTTT	CASTLSSGGITDTQYF
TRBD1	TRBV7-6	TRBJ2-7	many	TGTGCCAGCAGCTTAGATTCCGGACAGGGGGCGTACGAGCAGTACTTC	CASSLDSGQGAYEQYF
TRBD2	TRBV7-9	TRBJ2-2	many	TGTGCCAGCAGCTCAAGAGGCGGGGGGATAAACACCGGGGAGCTGTTTTTT	CASSSRGGGINTGELFF
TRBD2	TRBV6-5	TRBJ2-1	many	TGTGCCAGCAGTTACTCAACTAGCGGGGGGAGTGGTGAGCAGTTCTTC	CASSYSTSGGSGEQFF
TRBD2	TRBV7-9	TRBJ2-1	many	TGTGCCAGCAGCTTCGGGGGGGCTTTTGGTAATGAGCAGTTCTTC	CASSFGGAFGNEQFF
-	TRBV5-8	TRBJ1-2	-	TGTGCCAGCAGCCCACATGTCCTGCAGTCTGGCTACACCTTC	CASSPHVLQSGYTF
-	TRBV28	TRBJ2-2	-	TGTGCCAGCAGCCACGAAGTCGGGGAGCTGTTTTTT	CASSHEVGELFF
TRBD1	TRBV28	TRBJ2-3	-	TGTGCCAGCAGTTTATATGACAGGGGGGTTCTCACAGATACGCAGTATTTT	CASSLYDRGVLTDTQYF
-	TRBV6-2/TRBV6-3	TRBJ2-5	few	TGTGCCAGTGGATTGGGGGTCCCCGAGACCCAGTACTTC	CASGLGVPETQYF
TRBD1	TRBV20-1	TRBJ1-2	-	TGCAGTGCTAGTCACCGTACAGACAGGGATACGTTAGCTAACTATGGCTACACCTTC	CSASHRTDRDTLANYGYTF
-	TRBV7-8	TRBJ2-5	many	TGTGCCAGCAGCAGCTTGTCACCGAGGGAGACCCAGTACTTC	CASSSLSPRETQYF
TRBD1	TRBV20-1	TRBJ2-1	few	TGCAGTGCTTCTCAGGGGGACAATGAGCAGTTCTTC	CSASQGDNEQFF
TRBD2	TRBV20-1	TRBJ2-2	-	TGCAGTGCTAACTTAGCGGGGACCGGGGAGCTGTTTTTT	CSANLAGTGELFF
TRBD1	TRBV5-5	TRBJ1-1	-	TGTGCCAGCAGCTTGGGACAGGGGAGGACCACTGAAGCTTTCTTT	CASSLGQGRTTEAFF
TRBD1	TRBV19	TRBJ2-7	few	TGTGCCAGTAGTATAAATTGGGACAGGCCGACCTACGAGCAGTACTTC	CASSINWDRPTYEQYF